The 10 T cell receptor beta chains below come from one sample, sequenced in a study of T-cell memory formation after mild COVID-19 (dated by TCRdb to the early 2020s). Libraries came from 5' RACE. The data were produced on an Illumina NovaSeq 6000. TCRdb reprocessing: public reads trimmed at Q25 with fastp, clones called with MiXCR, in-frame beta chains kept. Records with the same CDR3 protein are collapsed into one entry carrying the most frequent genes and DNA. The sample data list about 500,000 distinct CDR3 sequences, and about a fifth of these were observed just once. The ten largest clones capture approximately 13% of the sample. Specimen: PBMCs or a T cell subset sorted from them (not recorded which). The source of these receptors is an adult woman who had mild COVID-19 (a few samples of this study predate the infection). The sample titles of this study are shuffled in the database, so cell type and time point are left out; the donor was told from shared clones.

The gene calls are TRBV30 and TRBJ2-7; 8 bases are a match to TRBD1. Germline CDR1 reads GTSNPN; CDR2 reads SVGIG (reference sequence). Unmatched junction bases numbered 4, after V lost 2 bases and J lost 4 bases. CDR3 length: 13 amino acids. The CDR3 nucleotides are TGTGCCTGGAGTTTGACAGGGGAATACGAGCAGTACTTC. Protein: CAWSLTGEYEQYF.

This clonotype was picked up a small number of times. This sequence joins TRBV9 and TRBJ2-3, with D hard to call. Deletions cut 0 bases from V and 7 bases from J, with 6 bases between. CDR3 length: 12 amino acids. Germline V gene data show CDR1 as SGDLS and CDR2 as YYNGEE. The CDR3 here is CASSVDENTQYF. The CDR3, as DNA: TGTGCCAGCAGCGTAGACGAGAATACGCAGTATTTT.

This clonotype was seen a few times. This chain connects TRBV29-1 to TRBJ1-3; D is unclear. With 3 bases removed from V and 4 bases from J, the gap between germline ends came to 10 bases. In germline, CDR1 is SQVTM, CDR2 ANQGSEA. This CDR3 is 13 amino acids long. The CDR3 here is CSVEELQGNTIYF. The CDR3 nucleotides read TGCAGCGTTGAGGAACTACAGGGAAACACCATATATTTT. The complete variable domain, with remaining parts taken from reference TRBV29-1 and TRBJ1-3, reads SAVISQKPSRDICQRGTSLTIQCQVDSQVTMMFWYRQQPGQSLTLIATANQGSEATYESGFVIDKFPISRPNLTFSTLTVSNMSPEDSSIYLCSVEELQGNTIYFGEGSWLTVV.

This clonotype was seen more than once but under ten times. The gene calls are TRBV5-1 and TRBJ1-1, with 10 nucleotides matching TRBD1. The CDR3 consists of 17 residues. Germline CDR1 is SGHRS and CDR2 is YFSETQ. Trimming removed 0 bases from V and 1 base from J; junction bases left unmatched: 6. The CDR3 spells CASSLDPDRGPNTEAFF. The CDR3 nucleotides read TGCGCCAGCAGCTTGGACCCCGACAGGGGGCCGAACACTGAAGCTTTCTTT.

V is TRBV2 and J is TRBJ2-3; maybe TRBD2 (5 bases). The V end was cut by 8 bases, the J end by 3 bases, with 9 bases between. The CDR3 covers 12 residues. The V gene's germline CDR1 is SNHLY and CDR2 FYNNEI. CDR3 loop: CASLEATDTQYF. The DNA of the CDR3 is TGTGCCAGCCTGGAGGCGACAGATACGCAGTATTTT.

The chain is built from TRBV9 and TRBJ2-4, with D perhaps matching TRBD1 or TRBD2 (5 bases each). With 2 bases removed from V and 6 bases from J, the gap between germline ends came to 21 bases. The CDR3 loop spans 17 amino acids. Germline CDR1 and CDR2: SGDLS and YYNGEE. CDR3: CASSVSWDVRNLNIQYF. CDR3 in DNA: TGTGCCAGCAGCGTCTCTTGGGACGTTAGGAATTTAAACATTCAGTACTTC.

The table lists this clonotype with a few counts. This chain links TRBV7-8 with TRBJ2-7; D is perhaps TRBD2 (6 bases). Germline CDR1 and CDR2: SGHVS and FQNEAQ. The V end was cut by 5 bases, the J end by 1 base, with 15 bases between. The CDR3 spans 15 residues. This CDR3 is CASSPRLARSYEQYF. DNA of the CDR3: TGTGCCAGCAGCCCCCGTCTAGCGCGGTCCTACGAGCAGTACTTC.

The chain couples TRBV29-1 to TRBJ2-7, with 10 bases that match TRBD1. The CDR3 length is 13 residues. After removal of 5 bases from V and 6 bases from J, the junction contained 7 bases not matched to a gene. Germline values: CDR1 SQVTM, CDR2 ANQGSEA. The CDR3 nucleotides are TGCAGCGTTAAGGGGACAGGGGTTGGCGAGCAGTACTTC. Translating it yields CSVKGTGVGEQYF.

V is TRBV4-1 and J is TRBJ2-1, with TRBD2 identical over 8 bases. Germline V gene sequence: CDR1 MGHRA, CDR2 YSYEKL. The CDR3 length is 17 residues. The ends lost 2 bases at V and 12 bases at J; junction bases unmatched: 18. The DNA for the CDR3 is TGCGCCAGCAGCCAAACTTATGGATCGGGGGGGCTTAGCGGGCAGTTCTTC. Translation: CASSQTYGSGGLSGQFF.

The CDR3 protein is CAWSVRGVVLGEQFF. CDR3 nucleotides: TGTGCCTGGAGTGTACGGGGGGTAGTTCTGGGTGAGCAGTTCTTC. This sequence joins TRBV30 and TRBJ2-1; 7 bases are a match to TRBD2. Unmatched junction bases numbered 11, after V lost 0 bases and J lost 9 bases. The CDR3 is made up of 15 amino acids. The germline V gene has CDR1 GTSNPN and CDR2 SVGIG (reference sequence). Combining the CDR3 with reference TRBV30 and TRBJ2-1 gives the whole variable domain SQTIHQWPATLVQPVGSPLSLECTVEGTSNPNLYWYRQAAGRGLQLLFYSVGIGQISSEVPQNLSASRPQDRQFILSSKKLLLSDSGFYLCAWSVRGVVLGEQFFGPGTRLTVL.